Described below is a single TCR beta chain sequence and its context. The CDR3 extends over 12 amino acids. CDR1 is SGDLS, CDR2 YYNGEE, per germline. The germline V and J ends were trimmed by 3 bases and 6 bases, with 10 bases remaining between them. Measured with immunoSEQ multiplex PCR; TCRdb has only the in-frame clones, and not every one. The data hold approximately 2.1 million clones, with about 92% observed a single time. These data are taken from a study of shared clonotypes between healthy human individuals. This chain joins TRBV9 and TRBJ2-7; possibly TRBD1 or TRBD2 for D (5 bases each). This clonotype originated in a man between 18 and 35 years old in good health. Some clones in this sample may be carry-over from other donors' samples. The sequenced sample was naive CD4+ T cells from PBMCs. As to subset: CD45RA+ positively selected. As DNA, the CDR3 is TGTGCCAGCAGCGCCTCGGGGCGCGAGCAGTACTTC. Amino acid sequence: CASSASGREQYF.